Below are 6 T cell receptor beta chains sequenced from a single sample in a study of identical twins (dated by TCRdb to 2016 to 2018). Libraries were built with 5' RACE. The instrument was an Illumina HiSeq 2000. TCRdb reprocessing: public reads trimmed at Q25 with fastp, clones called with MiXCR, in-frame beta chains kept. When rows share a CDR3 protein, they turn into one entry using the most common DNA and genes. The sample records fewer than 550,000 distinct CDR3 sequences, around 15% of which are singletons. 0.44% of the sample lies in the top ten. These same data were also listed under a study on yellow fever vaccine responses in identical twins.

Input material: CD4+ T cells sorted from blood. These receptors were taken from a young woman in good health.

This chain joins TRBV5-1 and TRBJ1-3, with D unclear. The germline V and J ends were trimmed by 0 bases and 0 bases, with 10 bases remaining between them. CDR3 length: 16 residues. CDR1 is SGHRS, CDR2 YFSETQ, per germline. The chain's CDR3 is CASSLEGTYSGNTIYF. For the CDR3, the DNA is TGCGCCAGCAGCTTGGAGGGAACTTACTCTGGAAACACCATATATTTT.

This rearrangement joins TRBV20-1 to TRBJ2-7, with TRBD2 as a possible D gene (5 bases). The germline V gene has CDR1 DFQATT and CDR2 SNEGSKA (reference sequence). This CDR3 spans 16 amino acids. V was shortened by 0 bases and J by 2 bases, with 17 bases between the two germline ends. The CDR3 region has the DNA TGCAGTGCTAGAGATTTCAGGATAGCGTCTACCTACGAGCAGTACTTC. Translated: CSARDFRIASTYEQYF.

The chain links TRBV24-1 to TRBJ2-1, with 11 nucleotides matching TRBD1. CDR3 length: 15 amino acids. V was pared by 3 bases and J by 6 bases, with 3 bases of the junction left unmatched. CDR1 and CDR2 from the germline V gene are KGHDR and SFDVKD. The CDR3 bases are TGTGCCACCAGTGATATTGGGACAGGGGGCAATGAGCAGTTCTTC. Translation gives CATSDIGTGGNEQFF.

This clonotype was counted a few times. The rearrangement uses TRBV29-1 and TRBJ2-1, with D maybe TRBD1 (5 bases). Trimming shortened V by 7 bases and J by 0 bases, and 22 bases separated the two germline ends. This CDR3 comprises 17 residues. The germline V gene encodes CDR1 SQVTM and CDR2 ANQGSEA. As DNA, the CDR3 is TGCAGCGCCCAAGCGTGGTTTCGACAGTCCTCCTACAATGAGCAGTTCTTC. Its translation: CSAQAWFRQSSYNEQFF.

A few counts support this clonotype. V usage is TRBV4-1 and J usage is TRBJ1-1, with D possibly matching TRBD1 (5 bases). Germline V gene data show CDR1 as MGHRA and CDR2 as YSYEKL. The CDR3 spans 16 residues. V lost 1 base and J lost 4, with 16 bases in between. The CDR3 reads CASSQGRGGLGTEAFF. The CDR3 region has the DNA TGCGCCAGCAGCCAAGGGCGGGGCGGGCTGGGCACTGAAGCTTTCTTT.

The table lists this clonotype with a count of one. CDR3 in DNA: TGCAGTGCTAGAGATCAAGCCAGGTTTCAGCCGAAAGAGACCCAGTACTTC. It yields the protein CSARDQARFQPKETQYF. This chain joins TRBV20-1 and TRBJ2-5; D ambiguous. Trimming removed 0 bases from V and 3 bases from J, with 20 bases in between. Germline CDR1 DFQATT, CDR2 SNEGSKA (reference sequence). This CDR3 spans 17 amino acids.